The 3 T cell receptor beta chains in this list originate from one sample, sequenced in a study of cytomegalovirus exposure and HLA in healthy donors. Primers for the PCR totalled 60 Vbeta and 13 Jbeta. Repertoires were generated with immunoSEQ multiplex PCR, while TCRdb's copy carries only in-frame clones and drops some. The top ten hold roughly 0.23% of the sample, which has 150,000 to 200,000 clones, about 90% seen once. Source material: PBMCs. These receptors all stem from a girl under three years old in good health and CMV-seronegative.

Here the CDR3 DNA reads TGTGCCAGTAGTACACAGCGGGGGGCGCCCACAGATACGCAGTATTTT. Protein sequence: CASSTQRGAPTDTQYF. The chain joins TRBV19 to TRBJ2-3, with 9 bases fitting TRBD2. The V gene's germline CDR1 is LNHDA and CDR2 SQIVND (reference sequence). J gave up 2 bases and V 4 bases, and 7 bases lay outside the gene matches. The CDR3 extends over 16 amino acids.

This chain connects TRBV4-1 to TRBJ2-7; perhaps TRBD2 as D (5 bases). Germline CDR1 and CDR2: MGHRA and YSYEKL. Trimming took 2 bases from V and 3 from J, leaving 8 bases between them. The CDR3 is made up of 13 amino acids. DNA for the CDR3: TGCGCCAGCAGCCAACCTGGGAGCTACGAGCAGTACTTC. Its translation: CASSQPGSYEQYF.

The CDR3 nucleotides are TGTGCCAGCAGCTTAAAAGGGGGCCGTGACTATGGCTACACCTTC. Its translation: CASSLKGGRDYGYTF. The chain combines TRBV7-9 with TRBJ1-2, with TRBD1 identical over 7 bases. This CDR3 has 15 residues. Germline V gene data show CDR1 as SEHNR and CDR2 as FQNEAQ (reference sequence). Unmatched junction bases numbered 6, after V lost 2 bases and J lost 3 bases.